This TCR beta chain was sequenced in a study of cytomegalovirus exposure and HLA in healthy donors. General study points: Cytomegalovirus association was assigned to about 180 TCR beta chains. Later analysis showed TCR association rates varying by HLA locus, highest for DRB1 and lowest for HLA-C. In a later analysis, compared with equally common non-associated chains, HLA-associated beta chains were more expanded.

Germline V CDR1 and CDR2: LNHDA, SQIVND (reference sequence). V lost 6 bases and J 0 bases, leaving 8 bases between the germline ends. The CDR3 consists of 14 residues. Regarding this clone: Antigen unknown.

PCR was performed using 60 Vbeta and 13 Jbeta primers. Produced via immunoSEQ multiplex PCR; TCRdb's table is partial and in-frame only. The data show approximately 120,000 clones, with 65% to 90% seen just once and less than 2.5% held by the top ten. This receptor was identified in a woman aged 25-40 years in good health and CMV-seronegative. This sequence joins TRBV19 and TRBJ2-2, with a tentative D call TRBD2 (6 bases). The sequenced sample consisted of PBMCs. This chain's CDR3 is CASRGGPNTGELFF. The DNA of the CDR3 is TGTGCCAGTAGGGGGGGTCCGAACACCGGGGAGCTGTTTTTT.